This TCR beta chain originates from a study of beta chain features in type 1 diabetes (dated by TCRdb to the late 2010s). Turning to the overall study: Mean age, gender distribution, total cell number and subset yield were not different between patients and healthy donors. Across all samples, about 110 million sorted cells were examined, and cell number per subset correlated strongly with RNA yield. In the study, TCRB repertoires of sorted circulating CD4+ T cell subsets from recently diagnosed type 1 diabetes patients were compared with those of matched healthy donors. Regulatory and stem cell-like memory subsets were obtained from only 8 patients and roughly 8 healthy donors, while naive and central memory subsets were obtained from all 28 donors. On the study overall, not on this receptor specifically: At VDJ recombination sites, type 1 diabetes patients had fewer insertions and more deleted nucleotides, which implies abnormalities in thymic rearrangement. Only small numbers of individuals were included in the HLA sub-analyses, which left unresolved whether HLA type had any influence on TCRB rearrangement. PCR might favor shorter templates, but patient and control samples were amplified and corrected together, so any skew would affect both groups equally. Type 1 diabetes patients showed a moderate but significant shortening of TCRB CDR3 length in all four CD4+ subsets. Naive, central memory and regulatory TCRB repertoires appeared to be more alike among patients than among healthy donors. Because cDNA was sequenced instead of genomic DNA, activated cells with high expression could be over-represented, although the groups did not differ in activation or CD3 levels.

The entire isolated RNA was reverse transcribed using the High Capacity cDNA Reverse Transcription Kit, and thus expressed TCRB transcripts were sequenced. Deep immunoSEQ sequencing was performed on naive, central memory and regulatory T cell samples, with an average of roughly 3.6 million total reads per sample. After sorted cells were lysed in RLT buffer, RNA was extracted with DNase-treated RNeasy Micro or Mini kits, with the choice depending on cell number. Each cell subset was processed separately to prevent cross-contamination, with patient and healthy donor samples processed together. The immunoSEQ multiplex PCR was used to amplify TCRB sequences from cDNA, yielding 87-bp fragments that span the CDR3 region. Sequencing of the amplicons was performed on the Illumina HiSeq platform. The authors processed their data as follows. Synthetic template baselines were used to correct PCR bias computationally, reads within Hamming distance 2 were collapsed together, and singletons that could not be merged were discarded. Reads were aligned against IMGT so that V, D and J genes, CDR3 length and insertions or deletions at six rearrangement sites could be assigned. Clonotype counts were normalized to sorted cell number within each subset before computing true diversity and Gini coefficients with the tcR R package. The overlap coefficient, calculated on TCRB nucleotide sequences, was used to measure repertoire sharing. As a proxy for the pre-selection repertoire, out-of-frame TCRB sequences from naive cells were analyzed. TCRdb stores this immuneACCESS table with in-frame sequences only. Part of the clones is absent; in the studies checked, under half of the shortfall reflects unresolved V genes, and no reason is known for the rest. That table furnishes V, J and clone size, whereas the DNA furnished D and trimming. This sample is represented by over 650,000 clones; over 12% of them were singletons. The top ten clones comprise 0.035% to 0.045% of the sample.

Note on this clone: What this receptor recognizes is not known. Within one base of it there is no much larger clone, and no base qualities were kept.

Each donor gave one peripheral blood draw, about 110 mL on average, collected into heparinised tubes. Using a panel that included CD45RO, CCR7, CD25, CD127, CD95 and CD27, naive, central memory, regulatory and stem cell-like memory CD4+ T cells were sorted on a BD FACSAria II. Every sorted population had a purity above 95%. PBMCs were isolated right away by Lymphoprep density gradient centrifugation and were stained directly, without culture. Samples were stained and sorted in pairs, with one healthy donor and one patient per experiment, so that batch effects were minimized. The cysteine opens and the phenylalanine closes a CDR3 of 15 amino acids. Kept here is only the CDR3 DNA, which spans 45 bases and is read in frame from base 1. CDR1 and CDR2 are drawn from the germline V gene: SGHRS, YFSETQ. V trim: 4 bases; J trim: 0 bases; unmatched bases: 3.

The chain is assembled from TRBV5-1 and TRBJ2-7; 11 of the junction bases match TRBD1. The source is a man aged 18 to 30 with type 1 diabetes. The source material was naive CD4+ T cells from blood. The cell subset or site label corresponds to: true naive CD4+ T cells. The CDR3: CASSQGTGGSYEQYF. Here is the DNA: TGCGCCAGCAGCCAAGGGACAGGGGGCTCCTACGAGCAGTACTTC.